The clone carrying this T cell receptor beta chain appeared a single time. Original data processing: Cell counts per sample came from amplifying reference gene primers. Sequenced by immunoSEQ multiplex PCR; TCRdb stores in-frame clones only, minus some. Clonal size and the V and J genes are those of that table, whereas D and trimming came from the DNA. Of approximately 51,000 clones in the sample, about nine tenths were seen once. The data were taken from a study of blood T cell repertoires in COVID-19. The ends were cut back, 8 bases at V and 8 bases at J, with 16 bases in the middle. In germline, CDR1 is LGHDT, CDR2 YNNKEL (reference sequence). CDR3 length: 14 residues.

The sample comprised peripheral blood. The chain carries TRBV3-1 (or the pseudogene TRBV3-2) and TRBJ1-6; D possibly corresponds to TRBD1 (6 bases). This sequence was found in a man in his forties or fifties with active COVID-19. The CDR3 nucleotides are TGTGCCAGCCTGCTCAGGGGCCTAGATTCACCCCTCCACTTT. This sequence encodes CASLLRGLDSPLHF.